This T cell receptor beta chain was sequenced in a study of shared clonotypes between healthy human individuals. Genomic DNA of each subset was evenly split across several immunoSEQ plates. Per the original data handling: Quality scores were absent from the junction-only immunoSEQ sequences, so filtering differed. The assay was immunoSEQ multiplex PCR, and TCRdb's table has in-frame clones only and misses some. D and trimming were read from the DNA, whereas the V and J calls and clone size are those reported in that table. The sample consists of a few million clones, more than 90% of them appearing once. All donors were healthy HIV-negative adults lacking recent acute infections or vaccinations. Naive CD45RA+ and memory CD45RA-negative subsets were split from CD4+ cells. The CDR3 consists of 13 residues. Germline-derived CDR1 and CDR2 are LGHNA and YSLEER. Trimming stripped 0 bases from V and 5 bases from J, with 8 bases between.

The sequencing sample was made of naive CD4+ T cells sorted from blood. As to subset: CD45RA+ positively selected. The receptor was derived from a man between 18 and 35 years old in good health. The rearrangement uses TRBV4-3 and TRBJ2-7; no firm D call. Here the CDR3 DNA reads TGCGCCAGCAGCCAAGATTTTAGGGACGAGCAGTACTTC. This translates into CASSQDFRDEQYF.